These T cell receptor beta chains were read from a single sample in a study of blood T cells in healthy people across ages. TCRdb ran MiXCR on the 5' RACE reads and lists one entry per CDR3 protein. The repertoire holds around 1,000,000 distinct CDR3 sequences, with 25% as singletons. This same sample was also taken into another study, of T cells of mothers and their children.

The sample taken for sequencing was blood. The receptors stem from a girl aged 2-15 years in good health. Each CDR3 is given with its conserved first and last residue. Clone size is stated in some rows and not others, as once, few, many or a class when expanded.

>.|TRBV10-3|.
CAISEVQGTHNEQFF
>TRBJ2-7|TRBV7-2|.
CASSLGLGQSYEQYF
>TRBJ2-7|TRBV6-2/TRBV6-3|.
CASSPSEAKDEQYF
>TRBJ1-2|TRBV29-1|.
CSYRVIGGYTF
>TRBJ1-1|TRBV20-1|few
CSATGTSTFLNTEAFF
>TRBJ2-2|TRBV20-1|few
CSASISALTGELFF
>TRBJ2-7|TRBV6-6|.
CASSETSGVSEQYF
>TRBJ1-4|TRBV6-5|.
CASSSYRDPATNEKLFF
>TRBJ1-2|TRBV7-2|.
CASSLVTFYGYTF
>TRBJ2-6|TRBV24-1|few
CATSDRTGGGPGANVLTF
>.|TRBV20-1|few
CSASLGRYEQYF
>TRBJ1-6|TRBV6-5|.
CASSQYRVKSSPLHF
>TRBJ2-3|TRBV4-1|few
CASSLTIASDTQYF
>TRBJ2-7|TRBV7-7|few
CASSPKYRRSEQYF
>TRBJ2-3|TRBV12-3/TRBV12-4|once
CASSLVVADTDTQYF
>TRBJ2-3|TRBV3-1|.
CASSQHTDTQYF
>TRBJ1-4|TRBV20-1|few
CSARSPGSEKGEKLFF
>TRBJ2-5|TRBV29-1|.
CSVEDQGETQYF
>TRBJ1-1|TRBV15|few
CATSSPGPEAFF
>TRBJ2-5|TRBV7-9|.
CASSPLDYWNERFF
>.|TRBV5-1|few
CASSFATGMQGEQFF
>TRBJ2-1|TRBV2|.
CASSVGLNEQFF
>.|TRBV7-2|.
CASSFPTSGHSYEQYF
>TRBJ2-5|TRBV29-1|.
CSARLAGGYETQYF
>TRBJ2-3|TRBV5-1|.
CASSSGNPDTQYF
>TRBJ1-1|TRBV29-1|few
CSALTPDPPLNTEAFF
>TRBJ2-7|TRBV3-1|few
CVSSNDLGVQYF
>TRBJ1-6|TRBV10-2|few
CASSGTGSNSPLHF
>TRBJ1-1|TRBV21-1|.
CASSNGQTEAFF
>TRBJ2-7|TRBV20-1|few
CSATGGTSYEQYF
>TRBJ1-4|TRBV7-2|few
CASSWGTGEEKLFF
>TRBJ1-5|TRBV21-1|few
CASRPDRNQPQHF
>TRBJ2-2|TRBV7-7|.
CASSLTEANTGELFF
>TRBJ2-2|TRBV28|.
CASSSPGGEAPGELFF
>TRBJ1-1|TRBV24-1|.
CATSDGDTGAAFF
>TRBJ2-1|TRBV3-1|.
CASSQERLFNEQFF
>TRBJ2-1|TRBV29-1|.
CSSRAGGLNEQFF
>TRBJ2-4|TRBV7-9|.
CASSTTGDIQYF
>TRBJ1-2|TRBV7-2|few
CASSWGLTYGYTF
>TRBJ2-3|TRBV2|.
CASIGGLTDTQYF
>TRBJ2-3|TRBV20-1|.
CSAFRQGGGDTQYF
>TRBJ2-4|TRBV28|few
CASGSLGFQYF
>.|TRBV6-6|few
CASTQLSGVTQYF
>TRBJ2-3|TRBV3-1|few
CASSPGGLSDTQYF
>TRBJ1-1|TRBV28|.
CASSRPDRGNTEAFF
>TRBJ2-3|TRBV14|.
CASSQGPPEDTQYF
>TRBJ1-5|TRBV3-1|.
CANVSQGQPQHF
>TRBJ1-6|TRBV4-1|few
CASSQSSYNSPLHF
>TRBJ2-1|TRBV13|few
CASSLAGGMGLNEQFF
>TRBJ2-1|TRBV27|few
CASSFTWAPLYNEQFF
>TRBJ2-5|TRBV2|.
CASSGGTYQETQYF
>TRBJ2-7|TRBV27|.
CASSPTADRGYEQYF
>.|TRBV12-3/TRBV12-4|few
CASKAGEMAETQYF
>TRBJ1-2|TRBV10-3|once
CAISDGMTDGYTF
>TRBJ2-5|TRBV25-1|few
CASSDYFRVGEETQYF